The 4 T cell receptor beta chains below come from one sample, sequenced in a study of blood T cell repertoires in COVID-19 (dated by TCRdb to 2018 to 2021). To prepare the library, the immunoSEQ multiplex PCR assay was applied. TCRdb took this table from immuneACCESS and kept in-frame rearrangements with V and J called. Such tables lack part of the clones; where checked against another copy, unresolved V genes explain under half of the gap, and the rest is unexplained. The sample table records about 140,000 clones; roughly 86% of these occur just once. Less than 4% of the sample rests with the top ten. The sample was PBMCs or T cells enriched from blood (not recorded which). The receptors derive from a woman in her forties or fifties with acute COVID-19.

The DNA for the CDR3 is TGTGCCAGCACTCCGACAGGGGGCGTTAACACTGAAGCTTTCTTT. Its translation: CASTPTGGVNTEAFF. The chain joins TRBV6-5 to TRBJ1-1, with TRBD1 matching over 10 bases. CDR1 and CDR2 (germline): MNHEY, SVGAGI. The CDR3 sequence is 15 residues long. Losses at the gene ends were 7 bases for V and 2 bases for J; bases not matched to a gene: 7.

The V and J genes are TRBV25-1 and TRBJ2-2; a weak D match, TRBD1 (6 bases). The V end was cut by 5 bases, the J end by 4 bases, with 11 bases between. Germline CDR1 reads MGHDK; CDR2 reads SYGVNS. The CDR3 runs to 14 residues. The DNA of the CDR3 is TGTGCCAGCAGTAGGGGGTTCGGCACCGGGGAGCTGTTTTTT. Residues: CASSRGFGTGELFF.

The chain combines TRBV19 with TRBJ1-2, with a tentative D call TRBD1 (6 bases). V was cut by 4 bases and J by 8 bases, with 17 bases left in between. The CDR3 has 14 amino acids. Germline CDR1 and CDR2: LNHDA and SQIVND (reference sequence). CDR3 nucleotides: TGTGCCAGTAGTACCGGGCAGGGGTTTGGAGGCTACACCTTC. Translating it yields CASSTGQGFGGYTF.

The chain joins TRBV7-9 to TRBJ2-1; TRBD2 matches 8 bases. CDR3 length: 15 amino acids. V lost 5 bases to trimming and J lost 5 bases; unmatched junction nucleotides: 8. Per the germline V gene, CDR1 is SEHNR and CDR2 is FQNEAQ (reference sequence). The chain's CDR3 is CASSEPGGRNNEQFF. The DNA for the CDR3 is TGTGCCAGCAGCGAACCGGGGGGGCGGAACAATGAGCAGTTCTTC.